This T cell receptor (beta chain) originates from a study of blood T cell repertoires in COVID-19. Background on the study: Some COVID-19 samples were acute and others convalescent; all came from the United States, Italy and Spain. The analysed material was cDNA or gDNA that came from T cells, B-cell-depleted T cells, or PBMCs.

Study processing details: From reference gene primer amplification, estimates of nucleated cell counts were derived. TCRdb keeps only in-frame clones here, not all; method: immunoSEQ multiplex PCR. V and J calls and clone size follow that table, whereas D and trimming were derived from the DNA. The sample yields approximately 150,000 clones, roughly 89% seen once. Trimming pared 3 bases from V and 4 bases from J, leaving 9 bases between. The CDR3 totals 14 residues. Germline loops: CDR1 SEHNR, CDR2 FQNEAQ (reference sequence). The sequenced sample was peripheral blood. The chain uses TRBV7-9 and TRBJ2-2; D remains ambiguous. This receptor was taken from a man aged 45 to 65 with active or convalescent COVID-19. The chain's CDR3 is CASSLILSTGELFF. The CDR3, as DNA: TGTGCCAGCAGCTTGATCCTATCCACCGGGGAGCTGTTTTTT. The full variable domain, with the rest looked up from reference TRBV7-9 and TRBJ2-2, is DTGVSQNPRHKITKRGQNVTFRCDPISEHNRLYWYRQTLGQGPEFLTYFQNEAQLEKSRLLSDRFSAERPKGSFSTLEIQRTEQGDSAMYLCASSLILSTGELFFGEGSRLTVL.